The clone carrying this T cell receptor (beta chain) was counted a single time. What it binds is not known. TCRdb re-called the reads with MiXCR, one entry per CDR3 protein. The table shows 650,000 to 900,000 distinct CDR3 sequences, with 25% to 35% occurring only once. This record comes from a study of T cell repertoires in cytomegalovirus infection. Study summary: As its CMV epitopes, the study selected recently identified HLA-C-restricted and well-studied HLA-B-restricted targets. Overall study results and limits: Carriers of CMV plus the relevant HLA were identified by cumulative public TCR beta family frequency.

The CDR3 is 15 amino acids. Germline loops: CDR1 MNHEY, CDR2 SVGAGI. The V and J ends lost 5 bases and 2 bases, in that order; junction bases with no gene match: 7. This clonotype originated in a human donor in good health (CMV status not recorded). Some clones in this sample may be carry-over from other donors' samples. This specimen consisted of cultured CD8+ T cells from PBMCs, obtained from culture after CMV antigen stimulation. The rearrangement joins TRBV6-5 to TRBJ2-5; TRBD1 matches at 8 bases. The CDR3 DNA is TGTGCCAGCAGTCACCGGGACAGGACTCAAGAGACCCAGTACTTC. Amino acids: CASSHRDRTQETQYF.